Presented here are 25 T cell receptor beta chains from one specimen sequenced in a study of cytotoxic CD8 clonotypes in ibrutinib-treated CLL. The repertoire was sequenced with immunoSEQ multiplex PCR; TCRdb's copy has only in-frame clones and lacks some. The sample consists of some 200,000 clones, roughly 77% of them appearing once. This specimen was PBMCs, taken after 12 months of ibrutinib treatment. The receptors stem from a human donor with chronic lymphocytic leukemia.

CDR3 in DNA: TGTGCCAGCAGTTACTCCCGGGCCCTCAACACTGAAGCTTTCTTT. Translation: CASSYSRALNTEAFF. The V gene is TRBV6-5, the J gene TRBJ1-1; no firm D call. CDR3 length: 15 residues. Trimming cost V 0 bases and J 2 bases, with 10 bases left between them. Germline CDR1 MNHEY, CDR2 SVGAGI.

The chain combines TRBV29-1 with TRBJ2-1; TRBD1 matches at 7 bases. Germline values: CDR1 SQVTM, CDR2 ANQGSEA. This CDR3 contains 14 residues. Unmatched junction bases numbered 5, after V lost 3 bases and J lost 3 bases. CDR3 DNA: TGCAGCGTTGAGGCCAGGGGGAGCTACAATGAGCAGTTCTTC. Residues: CSVEARGSYNEQFF.

The chain couples TRBV25-1 to TRBJ2-3, with 8 bases aligning to TRBD2. The length of the CDR3 is 14 residues. Germline CDR1 is MGHDK and CDR2 is SYGVNS. V lost 6 bases, J lost 5 bases, and 7 bases stayed unmatched. In DNA form, the CDR3 reads TGTGCCAGCAGGAGAGCGGGGGCTATAGATACGCAGTATTTT. Translating gives CASRRAGAIDTQYF.

The gene calls are TRBV6-6 and TRBJ1-2, with a weak D call TRBD1 (5 bases). V was shortened by 7 bases and J by 6 bases, with 18 bases between the two germline ends. This CDR3 has 14 amino acids. Germline V gives CDR1 MNHNY, CDR2 SVGAGI (reference sequence). This CDR3 is CASITPGFSNGYTF. CDR3 coding DNA: TGTGCCAGCATCACGCCAGGGTTTTCGAATGGCTACACCTTC.

This chain joins TRBV5-1 and TRBJ2-7, with D perhaps TRBD1 or TRBD2 (5 bases each). V gave up 3 bases and J gave up 2 bases, with 12 bases separating them. CDR1 is SGHRS and CDR2 is YFSETQ in the germline V gene. The CDR3 is 14 residues long. The CDR3 spells CASSYSGPPYEQYF. The CDR3 coding sequence is TGCGCCAGCAGCTATTCGGGACCACCCTACGAGCAGTACTTC. Looking up the rest from reference TRBV5-1 and TRBJ2-7 gives the full variable domain: KAGVTQTPRYLIKTRGQQVTLSCSPISGHRSVSWYQQTPGQGLQFLFEYFSETQRNKGNFPGRFSGRQFSNSRSEMNVSTLELGDSALYLCASSYSGPPYEQYFGPGTRLTVT.

The chain links TRBV30 to TRBJ1-1, with 9 nucleotides matching TRBD1. The CDR3 spans 12 residues. Per germline, CDR1 GTSNPN and CDR2 SVGIG (reference sequence). Trimming cost V 8 bases and J 5 bases; bases outside gene matches: 6. CDR3 DNA sequence: TGTGCCCAGAACAGGGGGCGGACTGAAGCTTTCTTT. This gives the protein CAQNRGRTEAFF.

The chain employs TRBV2 and TRBJ2-1, with 9 bases that match TRBD2. The germline V gene has CDR1 SNHLY and CDR2 FYNNEI. The length of the CDR3 is 16 residues. Trimming removed 5 bases from V and 9 bases from J; junction bases left unmatched: 14. Here the CDR3 reads CASSTAWGGGAVEQFF. The CDR3 DNA is TGTGCCAGCAGTACCGCCTGGGGCGGGGGGGCAGTTGAGCAGTTCTTC.

V and J are TRBV6-5 and TRBJ1-2; 9 nucleotides match TRBD1. The CDR3 totals 15 residues. Trimming removed 2 bases from V and 4 bases from J; junction bases left unmatched: 5. In germline, CDR1 is MNHEY, CDR2 SVGAGI. In nucleotides, the CDR3 is TGTGCCAGCAGTTACGCCACAGGGGGCCCCTATGGCTACACCTTC. It specifies CASSYATGGPYGYTF.

The CDR3 sequence: CASTRIPPDTQYF. CDR3 DNA: TGTGCCAGCACAAGGATACCGCCAGATACGCAGTATTTT. The V and J genes are TRBV27 and TRBJ2-3; D is unclear. The CDR3 runs 13 residues. The V and J ends lost 7 bases and 4 bases respectively, with 12 bases between them. CDR1 and CDR2 (germline): MNHEY, SMNVEV (reference sequence).

The chain combines TRBV7-9 with TRBJ1-2; no clear D gene. Germline CDR1 and CDR2: SEHNR and FQNEAQ (reference sequence). This CDR3 region has 12 residues. Trimming took 4 bases from V and 4 from J, leaving 7 bases between them. In DNA, the CDR3 is TGTGCCAGCAGCTCCGGCCCCTATGGCTACACCTTC. This encodes CASSSGPYGYTF.

CDR3 sequence: CASSLVSGGRRELFF. For the CDR3, the DNA is TGTGCCAGCAGTTTAGTAAGCGGGGGTCGTAGGGAGCTGTTTTTT. V and J are TRBV28 and TRBJ2-2, with 8 bases identical to TRBD2. V was pared by 2 bases and J by 9 bases, with 8 bases of the junction left unmatched. This CDR3 is built from 15 residues. CDR1 and CDR2 (germline): MDHEN, SYDVKM.

This clone was detected only a few times. The CDR3 nucleotides read TGCGCCAGCAGCTTTGGACAGGATAATTCACCCCTCCACTTT. It encodes CASSFGQDNSPLHF. The V call is TRBV5-1, the J call TRBJ1-6, with 7 nucleotides matching TRBD1. The CDR3 is 14 residues long. Germline CDR1 is SGHRS and CDR2 is YFSETQ. V was pared by 2 bases and J by 5 bases, with 1 base of the junction left unmatched.

This chain joins TRBV2 and TRBJ1-5; maybe TRBD1 (5 bases). The CDR3 consists of 15 residues. Germline assignment: CDR1 SNHLY and CDR2 FYNNEI. Trimming cost V 1 base and J 6 bases, with 13 bases left between them. The CDR3 spells CASSEGGSGAQPQHF. The CDR3 DNA reads as TGTGCCAGCAGTGAAGGGGGGTCGGGTGCTCAGCCCCAGCATTTT.

CDR3 coding DNA: TGTGCCAGCGGCCTATCGGACAGGAGCAATCAGCCCCAGCATTTT. Encoded protein: CASGLSDRSNQPQHF. This sequence joins TRBV6-6 and TRBJ1-5; TRBD1 matches 7 bases. The CDR3 consists of 15 residues. V shed 8 bases and J 1 base; nucleotides not matched to a gene: 8. Germline CDR1 MNHNY, CDR2 SVGAGI (reference sequence).

The V gene is TRBV29-1, the J gene TRBJ2-7; 10 bases align to TRBD2. V shed 4 bases, J shed 0 bases, and the junction held 9 bases outside the gene matches. CDR3 length: 16 residues. Germline V gene sequence: CDR1 SQVTM, CDR2 ANQGSEA. In nucleotides, the CDR3 is TGCAGCGTTGGGGGCCTAGCGGGAGACTTCTCCTACGAGCAGTACTTC. As protein: CSVGGLAGDFSYEQYF.

With respect to this clone: A read error may produce the germline difference seen at one junction end. The chain combines TRBV30 with TRBJ2-6; D is perhaps TRBD1 (5 bases). CDR1 and CDR2 from the germline V gene are GTSNPN and SVGIG (reference sequence). This CDR3 region has 15 residues. The CDR3 sequence: CAWSGGSAGTNVLTF. CDR3 coding DNA: TGTGCCTGGAGTGGGGGCTCTGCTGGGACCAACGTCCTGACTTTC.

V usage is TRBV19 and J usage is TRBJ2-2; the match to TRBD2 covers 11 bases. V was pared by 5 bases and J by 7 bases, with 15 bases of the junction left unmatched. The CDR3 has 18 amino acids. The germline V gene encodes CDR1 LNHDA and CDR2 SQIVND (reference sequence). The CDR3 nucleotides are TGTGCCAGTAGTCCCGAACCCCCCTCTAGCGGGGGGAGCGGGGAGCTGTTTTTT. It translates to CASSPEPPSSGGSGELFF.

V is TRBV5-6 and J is TRBJ1-2, with D possibly TRBD1 on 5 matching bases. The CDR3 length is 14 residues. Germline V gene lookup returns CDR1 SGHDT and CDR2 YYEEEE. Between the trimmed V and J ends, which lost 5 bases and 4 bases, there was a span of 15 bases. DNA for the CDR3: TGTGCCAGCAGTTATCGTTCCGGGGGCTATGGCTACACCTTC. This translates into CASSYRSGGYGYTF.

The chain carries TRBV7-2 and TRBJ2-7; TRBD1 matches at 9 bases. Trimming at V came to 0 bases and at J to 3 bases, leaving 6 bases not matched to a gene. The CDR3 totals 16 residues. Germline assignment: CDR1 SGHTA and CDR2 FQGNSA. CDR3 nucleotides: TGTGCCAGCAGCTTAGCATCCGGGACAGGGTTCTACGAGCAGTACTTC. It translates to CASSLASGTGFYEQYF.

The chain combines TRBV6-5 with TRBJ1-1; D is ambiguous. CDR3 length: 11 amino acids. Trimming cost V 11 bases and J 2 bases, with 9 bases left between them. Germline V gives CDR1 MNHEY, CDR2 SVGAGI. The CDR3 DNA is TGTGCCCATAAGACCAACACTGAAGCTTTCTTT. Translation: CAHKTNTEAFF.

This clone was seen a handful of times. This chain connects TRBV4-3 to TRBJ2-2; 10 bases align to TRBD2. V shed 1 base and J 1 base; nucleotides not matched to a gene: 0. CDR1 is LGHNA, CDR2 YSLEER, per germline. This CDR3 is built from 16 residues. CDR3 nucleotide sequence: TGCGCCAGCAGCCAAGGGACTAGCGGGAACACCGGGGAGCTGTTTTTT. Translated, it gives CASSQGTSGNTGELFF.

Concerning this clone: Additional DNA sequences in this sample encode the identical CDR3. The chain couples TRBV6-5 to TRBJ1-5; TRBD1 is a possible D gene (5 bases). Looked up from germline, CDR1 is MNHEY and CDR2 is SVGAGI. The CDR3 spans 13 residues. V was clipped by 6 bases and J by 2 bases, with 8 bases between them. CDR3 in DNA: TGTGCCAGCAGAACGGGGGGCAATCAGCCCCAGCATTTT. This encodes CASRTGGNQPQHF.

The V gene is TRBV10-3, the J gene TRBJ2-7; 9 nucleotides agree with TRBD1. Looked up from germline, CDR1 is ENHRY and CDR2 is SYGVKD. Trimming at V came to 0 bases and at J to 3 bases, leaving 9 bases not matched to a gene. CDR3 length: 17 amino acids. The CDR3 DNA reads as TGTGCCATCAGTGAGTCTACGATCGGACAGGGGAACTACGAGCAGTACTTC. It codes for CAISESTIGQGNYEQYF.

This chain links TRBV28 with TRBJ1-2; no clear D. The ends were cut back, 4 bases at V and 8 bases at J, with 14 bases in the middle. CDR3 size: 13 residues. CDR1 and CDR2 from the germline V gene are MDHEN and SYDVKM. The CDR3 sequence is CASSSRGLGGYTF. The CDR3 DNA sequence: TGTGCCAGCAGTTCCCGCGGCCTTGGGGGCTACACCTTC.

This clone has ten or more counts. This chain connects TRBV5-1 to TRBJ2-3; no reliable D call. The ends were cut back, 4 bases at V and 4 bases at J, with 7 bases in the middle. Germline CDR1 reads SGHRS; CDR2 reads YFSETQ. This CDR3 region has 12 residues. CDR3 DNA: TGCGCCAGCAGCAGGGCTTCAGATACGCAGTATTTT. It specifies CASSRASDTQYF.